This T cell receptor (beta chain) is drawn from a study of human T cells and chemical hapten exposure (TCRdb year 2021). About the full investigation: For sensitization, 2% DPC in acetone was applied to a roughly 2 cm by roughly 2 cm area of upper inner arm skin. Patients additionally received weekly therapeutic DPC doses to the scalp throughout the approximately 25-week study period. Patch tests used Finn chambers with 0.01% DPC on the upper back, scored after 6 days by International Contact Dermatitis Research Group standards. Most of the patients in the cohort were female, and the cohort covered alopecia areata with under or over 50% scalp involvement, alopecia totalis and alopecia universalis. Libraries were combined into a pool for sequencing, and differences in TCR yield between samples came mainly from small differences in library volumes within the pool. The study tracked peripheral blood TCR repertoire changes in vivo during primary and secondary sensitization to the hapten diphenylcyclopropenone (DPC) in alopecia patients. Blood was sampled from patients pre-sensitization (week 0) and at 2, 6 and about 24 weeks after DPC sensitization. About 30 alopecia patients provided blood for TCR sequencing at one to four time points (pre-sensitization, 2, 6 and 24 weeks). Study-wide findings and limitations: After repeated subsampling, changes were observed in the strength of the expansion versus patch-test correlation and in the threshold at which the correlation became significant. DPC sensitization did not change the number of TCRs with a frequency above 1 in 1000, and there was no evidence of changes in global repertoire structure. Significantly more large CDR3 similarity clusters were formed by expanded TCRs than by pre-sensitization or healthy control sets, consistent with antigen-driven responses. Because all patients had alopecia, a presumed autoimmune disease, the immune response of the patients might differ from that of healthy individuals. Patch test score correlated positively with the number of PT1 expanded TCRs, reaching significance at thresholds 8, 16 and 32 but not at 4.

Libraries were constructed by RACE. Sequencer: NextSeq 500. Library preparation attached unique molecular identifiers to individual cDNA molecules for quantitative, reproducible TCR counting. For every blood RNA sample, sequencing covered both the TCR alpha and TCR beta chains. The paper's processing steps were these. A median of roughly 98,000 TCRs per sample was observed, with a range of about 23,224 to 690,600. V, J and CDR3 annotation of the TCR reads was carried out using the Decombinator software suite. For the PS versus PT1 abundance plots, all samples were subsampled to the same number of TCRs (28,000). TCRs were defined as expanded if absent before sensitization and observed at least eight times at the 2-week time point. The public reads were quality trimmed at Q25 with fastp and then assembled into clones with MiXCR by TCRdb, keeping productive beta chains. Rows with a matching CDR3 protein are joined into one entry that keeps the most common DNA and genes. These V and J calls derive from TCRdb rather than the authors' analysis. The sample contains roughly 380,000 distinct CDR3 sequences, more than 4.5% of them found a single time. Of the sample, 2% to 2.5% is held by the ten largest clones.

This clonotype was recorded a few times. Its antigen specificity is not known. The sample holds no much larger clone one base away, and base qualities are not on file. Sample time point, as interpreted from the label and publication: patch test 1, 2 weeks after DPC sensitization. The intended sense of this specimen's treatment or condition label: therapeutic diphenylcyclopropenone sensitization with weekly scalp DPC. Blood at each patch-test visit was drawn before the patch test was applied. Patients were eligible if aged 18 to 70, diagnosed with alopecia and judged suitable for DPC therapy, and pregnant patients were excluded. Total RNA was extracted from unfractionated whole blood collected in Tempus Blood RNA tubes. The origin of this receptor is a woman between 45 and 60 years old with alopecia areata. Some clones in this sample may be carry-over from other donors' samples. Sequenced here: whole blood, sampled in connection with sensitization to the hapten diphenylcyclopropenone (DPC).

This receptor has the CDR3 CASRLPGTDTQYF. The nucleotide sequence is given as TGTGCCAGCAGATTACCAGGGACAGATACGCAGTATTTT. This sequence uses TRBV6-5 and TRBJ2-3; the D gene is possibly TRBD1, with 5 bases matching. The trim is 6 bases for V and 3 bases for J, with a gap of 10 bases between the germline ends. CDR1 and CDR2, per the germline V gene, are MNHEY and SVGAGI. The CDR3 sequence holds 13 residues, the cysteine and phenylalanine included. Here the CDR3 DNA is all that survives: 39 bases in frame from base 1.